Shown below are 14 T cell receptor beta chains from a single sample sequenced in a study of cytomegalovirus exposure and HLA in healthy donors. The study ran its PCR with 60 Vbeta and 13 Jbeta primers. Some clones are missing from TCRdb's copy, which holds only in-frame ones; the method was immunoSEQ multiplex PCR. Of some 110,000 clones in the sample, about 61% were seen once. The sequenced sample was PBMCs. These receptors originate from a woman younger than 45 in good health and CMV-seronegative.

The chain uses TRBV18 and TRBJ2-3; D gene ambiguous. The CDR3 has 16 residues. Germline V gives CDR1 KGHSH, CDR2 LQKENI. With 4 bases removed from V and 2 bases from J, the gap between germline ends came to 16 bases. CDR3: CASSRARWLNTDTQYF. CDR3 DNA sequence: TGTGCCAGCTCACGAGCCAGGTGGCTCAACACAGATACGCAGTATTTT.

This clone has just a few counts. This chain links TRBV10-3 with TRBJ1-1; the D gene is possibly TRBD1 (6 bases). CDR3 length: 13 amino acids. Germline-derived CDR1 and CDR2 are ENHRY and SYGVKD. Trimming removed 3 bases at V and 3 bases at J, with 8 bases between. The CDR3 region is CAISENRDTEAFF. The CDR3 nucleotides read TGTGCCATCAGTGAAAACAGGGACACTGAAGCTTTCTTT.

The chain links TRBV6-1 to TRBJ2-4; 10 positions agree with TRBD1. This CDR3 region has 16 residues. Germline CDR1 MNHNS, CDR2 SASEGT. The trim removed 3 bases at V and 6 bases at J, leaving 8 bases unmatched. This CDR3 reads CASSELRTGGRNIQYF. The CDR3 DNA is TGTGCCAGCAGTGAGCTTCGGACAGGGGGGCGAAACATTCAGTACTTC.

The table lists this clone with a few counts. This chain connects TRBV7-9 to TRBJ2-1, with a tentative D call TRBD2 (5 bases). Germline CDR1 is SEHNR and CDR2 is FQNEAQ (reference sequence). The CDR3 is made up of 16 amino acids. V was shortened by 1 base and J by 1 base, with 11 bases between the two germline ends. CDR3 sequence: CASSLGSGTSYNEQFF. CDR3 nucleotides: TGTGCCAGCAGCTTAGGAAGCGGAACGTCCTACAATGAGCAGTTCTTC.

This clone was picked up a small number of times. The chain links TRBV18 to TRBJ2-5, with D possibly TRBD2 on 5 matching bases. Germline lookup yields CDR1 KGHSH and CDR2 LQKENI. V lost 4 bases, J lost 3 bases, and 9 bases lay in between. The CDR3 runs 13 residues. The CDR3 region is CASSLTREETQYF. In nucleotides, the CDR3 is TGTGCCAGCTCACTAACTAGAGAAGAGACCCAGTACTTC.

In nucleotides, the CDR3 is TGTGCCAGCAGTGACCGGACAGGAGCCTTCACTGAAGCTTTCTTT. Its translation is CASSDRTGAFTEAFF. The genes are TRBV28 and TRBJ1-1, with 7 bases fitting TRBD1. This CDR3 contains 15 residues. J was trimmed by 4 bases and V by 5 bases; bases with no gene match: 10. CDR1 and CDR2 from the germline V gene are MDHEN and SYDVKM.

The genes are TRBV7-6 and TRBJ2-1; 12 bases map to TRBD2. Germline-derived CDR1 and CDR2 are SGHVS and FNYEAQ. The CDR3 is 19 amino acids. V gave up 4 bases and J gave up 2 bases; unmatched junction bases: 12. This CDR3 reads CASSSNPNLAGGAYNEQFF. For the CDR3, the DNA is TGTGCCAGCAGCTCCAATCCCAATCTAGCGGGAGGGGCCTACAATGAGCAGTTCTTC.

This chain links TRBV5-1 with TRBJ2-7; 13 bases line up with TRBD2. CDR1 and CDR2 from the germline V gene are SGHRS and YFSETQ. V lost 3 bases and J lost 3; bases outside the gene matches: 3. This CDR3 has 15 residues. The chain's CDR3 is CASSSGLAGVYEQYF. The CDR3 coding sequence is TGCGCCAGCAGCTCCGGACTAGCGGGAGTCTACGAGCAGTACTTC.

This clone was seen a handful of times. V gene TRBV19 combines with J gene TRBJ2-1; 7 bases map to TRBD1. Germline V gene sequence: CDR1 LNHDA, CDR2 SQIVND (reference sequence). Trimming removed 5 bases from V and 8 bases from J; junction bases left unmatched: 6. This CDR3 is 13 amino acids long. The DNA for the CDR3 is TGTGCCAGTAGTCGACAGGGTTTTGATGAGCAGTTCTTC. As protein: CASSRQGFDEQFF.

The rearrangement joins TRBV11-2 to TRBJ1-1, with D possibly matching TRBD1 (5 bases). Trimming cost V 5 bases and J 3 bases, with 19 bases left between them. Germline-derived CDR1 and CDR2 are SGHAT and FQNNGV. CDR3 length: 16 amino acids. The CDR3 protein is CASSTGTGAIYTEAFF. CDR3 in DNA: TGTGCCAGCAGCACAGGCACAGGCGCCATATACACTGAAGCTTTCTTT.

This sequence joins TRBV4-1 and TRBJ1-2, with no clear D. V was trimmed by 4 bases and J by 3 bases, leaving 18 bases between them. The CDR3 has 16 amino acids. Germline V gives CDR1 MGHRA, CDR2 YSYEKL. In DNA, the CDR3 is TGCGCCAGCAGCCCGATGATGATCAGGATGGACTATGGCTACACCTTC. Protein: CASSPMMIRMDYGYTF.

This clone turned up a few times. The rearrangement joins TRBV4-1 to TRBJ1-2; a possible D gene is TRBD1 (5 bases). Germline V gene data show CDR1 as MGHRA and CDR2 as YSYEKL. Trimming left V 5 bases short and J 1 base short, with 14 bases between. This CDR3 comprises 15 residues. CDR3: CASSATGGSNYGYTF. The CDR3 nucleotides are TGCGCCAGCAGCGCTACCGGGGGAAGTAACTATGGCTACACCTTC.

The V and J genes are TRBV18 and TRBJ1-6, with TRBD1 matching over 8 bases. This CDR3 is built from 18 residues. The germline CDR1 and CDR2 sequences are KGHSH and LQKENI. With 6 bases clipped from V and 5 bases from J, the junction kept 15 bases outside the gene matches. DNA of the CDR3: TGTGCCAGCTCTGCCGGGACAGGAGGGTTTTATAATAATTCACCCCTCCACTTT. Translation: CASSAGTGGFYNNSPLHF.

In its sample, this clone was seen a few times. CDR3 DNA sequence: TGTGCCAGCAGCTCCCCACAGGGCTACGAGCAGTACTTC. Protein sequence: CASSSPQGYEQYF. V is TRBV5-4 and J is TRBJ2-7, with D perhaps matching TRBD1 (6 bases). V was clipped by 3 bases and J by 3 bases, with 10 bases between them. Germline V gene data show CDR1 as SGHNT and CDR2 as YYREEE (reference sequence). The CDR3 has 13 amino acids. Supplemented by reference TRBV5-4 and TRBJ2-7, the full variable domain reads ETGVTQSPTHLIKTRGQQVTLRCSSQSGHNTVSWYQQALGQGPQFIFQYYREEENGRGNFPPRFSGLQFPNYSSELNVNALELDDSALYLCASSSPQGYEQYFGPGTRLTVT.